Listed below are T cell receptor beta chains from one sample, sequenced in a study of cytotoxic CD8 clonotypes in ibrutinib-treated CLL. Assay used: immunoSEQ multiplex PCR; TCRdb lists only in-frame clones, some missing. This sample has 50,000 to 65,000 clones, with about 65% found just once. Specimen: PBMCs, collected after 12 months of ibrutinib treatment. These receptors were collected from a human donor with chronic lymphocytic leukemia. Both conserved end residues are part of each CDR3. A D gene is named only where the DNA matches it firmly. Expanded clones are given a class, and other clones once, few, many or no size at all.

d_call: -
j_call: TRBJ1-4
v_call: TRBV6-5
clone_size: -
cdr3_nt: TGTGCCAGCACCCCGGCAGGGAGACAAGAAAAACTGTTTTTT
cdr3_aa: CASTPAGRQEKLFF

d_call: TRBD1
j_call: TRBJ2-2
v_call: TRBV30
clone_size: -
cdr3_nt: TGTGCCTGGAGAACTGGACAGGGGTGGGGCGGGGAGCTGTTTTTT
cdr3_aa: CAWRTGQGWGGELFF

d_call: TRBD2
j_call: TRBJ2-3
v_call: TRBV7-3
clone_size: -
cdr3_nt: TGTGCCAGCAGCTTACTCTCTAGCGGAGTGGTGGCAGATACGCAGTATTTT
cdr3_aa: CASSLLSSGVVADTQYF

d_call: TRBD2
j_call: TRBJ2-5
v_call: TRBV9
clone_size: -
cdr3_nt: TGTGCCAGCAGCGTAGGGACTAGCAAGGAGACCCAGTACTTC
cdr3_aa: CASSVGTSKETQYF

d_call: -
j_call: TRBJ1-1
v_call: TRBV6-5
clone_size: once
cdr3_nt: TGTGCCAGCAGAGCGCAGGGGTGGGCTGAAGCTTTCTTT
cdr3_aa: CASRAQGWAEAFF

d_call: TRBD2
j_call: TRBJ2-3
v_call: TRBV29-1
clone_size: -
cdr3_nt: TGCAGCGCCCCCCTTAGCGGGGGCACAGATACGCAGTATTTT
cdr3_aa: CSAPLSGGTDTQYF

d_call: -
j_call: TRBJ1-1
v_call: TRBV4-2
clone_size: many
cdr3_nt: TGTGCCAGCAGCCAAGAGGCGGACACAGCTTTCTTT
cdr3_aa: CASSQEADTAFF

d_call: -
j_call: TRBJ2-3
v_call: TRBV30
clone_size: -
cdr3_nt: TGTGCCTGGAGTTTAAAGCGGAGACTTAGCACAGATACGCAGTATTTT
cdr3_aa: CAWSLKRRLSTDTQYF

d_call: -
j_call: TRBJ2-7
v_call: TRBV4-3
clone_size: -
cdr3_nt: TGCGCCAGCAGCCAACGCTCAGGGGCGTGGGGCAACTACGAGCAGTACTTC
cdr3_aa: CASSQRSGAWGNYEQYF

d_call: -
j_call: TRBJ2-6
v_call: TRBV18
clone_size: -
cdr3_nt: TGTGCCAGTTCCCCTGGCCCTCCGGGACGCTCTGGGGCCAACGTCCTGACTTTC
cdr3_aa: CASSPGPPGRSGANVLTF

d_call: -
j_call: TRBJ2-6
v_call: TRBV27
clone_size: once
cdr3_nt: TGTGCCAGCAGTTTGGCTAGACGGCTCTCTGGGGCCAACGTCCTGACTTTC
cdr3_aa: CASSLARRLSGANVLTF

d_call: -
j_call: TRBJ2-3
v_call: TRBV5-1
clone_size: -
cdr3_nt: TGCGCCAGCAGCGACGCTAGCACAGATACGCAGTATTTT
cdr3_aa: CASSDASTDTQYF

d_call: TRBD2
j_call: TRBJ2-1
v_call: TRBV29-1
clone_size: few
cdr3_nt: TGCAGCGCTGGACGCGGCCTAGCGGGAGCCCTTTCTGAGCAGTTCTTC
cdr3_aa: CSAGRGLAGALSEQFF

d_call: TRBD2
j_call: TRBJ2-2
v_call: TRBV9
clone_size: -
cdr3_nt: TGTGCCAGCAGCGTACGGAGCGGGAGAGAGGGGAACACCGGGGAGCTGTTTTTT
cdr3_aa: CASSVRSGREGNTGELFF

d_call: TRBD2
j_call: TRBJ2-1
v_call: TRBV11-1
clone_size: -
cdr3_nt: TGTGCCAGCAGCTTAGGACTAGCGTCCTACAATGAGCAGTTCTTC
cdr3_aa: CASSLGLASYNEQFF

d_call: TRBD1
j_call: TRBJ2-3
v_call: TRBV27
clone_size: -
cdr3_nt: TGTGCCAGCAGTTTGAAACCGGGACAGGGCAAGACAGATACGCAGTATTTT
cdr3_aa: CASSLKPGQGKTDTQYF

d_call: -
j_call: TRBJ2-3
v_call: TRBV7-2
clone_size: -
cdr3_nt: TGTGCCAGCAGCTCAGGGATCGGTGGCGCAGATACGCAGTATTTT
cdr3_aa: CASSSGIGGADTQYF

d_call: -
j_call: TRBJ1-1
v_call: TRBV18
clone_size: few
cdr3_nt: TGTGCCAGCTCATCAGACAGATTGAACACTGAAGCTTTCTTT
cdr3_aa: CASSSDRLNTEAFF

d_call: -
j_call: TRBJ2-3
v_call: TRBV6-1
clone_size: -
cdr3_nt: TGTGCCAGCAGTGAAGTTGACGGCTCTAGCACAGATACGCAGTATTTT
cdr3_aa: CASSEVDGSSTDTQYF

d_call: -
j_call: TRBJ2-7
v_call: TRBV6-6
clone_size: -
cdr3_nt: TGTGCCAGCAGTTCCATCAGGGTAGCCCACGAGCAGTACTTC
cdr3_aa: CASSSIRVAHEQYF

d_call: TRBD2
j_call: TRBJ2-3
v_call: TRBV7-9
clone_size: -
cdr3_nt: TGTGCCAGCAGCCCCTCCGGACTAGCGGGACGGGGTAGCACAGATACGCAGTATTTT
cdr3_aa: CASSPSGLAGRGSTDTQYF

d_call: TRBD1
j_call: TRBJ2-6
v_call: TRBV30
clone_size: -
cdr3_nt: TGTGCCTGGAGTGTCGCGTGGGGACAGGCATTTTCTGGGGCCAACGTCCTGACTTTC
cdr3_aa: CAWSVAWGQAFSGANVLTF

d_call: TRBD1
j_call: TRBJ1-2
v_call: TRBV27
clone_size: -
cdr3_nt: TGTGCCAGCAGTGACAGGGCGGCCTATGGCTACACCTTC
cdr3_aa: CASSDRAAYGYTF

d_call: -
j_call: TRBJ2-5
v_call: TRBV7-9
clone_size: few
cdr3_nt: TGTGCCAGCAGCCTTCGTGGACAACTCACAGGGCGAAAAGAGACCCAGTACTTC
cdr3_aa: CASSLRGQLTGRKETQYF

d_call: -
j_call: TRBJ2-5
v_call: TRBV6-1
clone_size: -
cdr3_nt: TGTGCCAGCAGCCACTATGAGGGGTCTGGGGAGACCCAGTACTTC
cdr3_aa: CASSHYEGSGETQYF

d_call: -
j_call: TRBJ2-1
v_call: TRBV19
clone_size: many
cdr3_nt: TGTGCCACTACCACCGGGGACCACAGCTCCTACAATGAGCAGTTCTTC
cdr3_aa: CATTTGDHSSYNEQFF

d_call: -
j_call: TRBJ2-1
v_call: TRBV29-1
clone_size: -
cdr3_nt: TGCAGCGTTCGGACGGGGGCCGGAGACAATGAGCAGTTCTTC
cdr3_aa: CSVRTGAGDNEQFF

d_call: -
j_call: TRBJ1-4
v_call: TRBV2
clone_size: -
cdr3_nt: TGTGCCAGCGCGCGGTCAACTAATGAAAAACTGTTTTTT
cdr3_aa: CASARSTNEKLFF

d_call: -
j_call: TRBJ2-3
v_call: TRBV18
clone_size: -
cdr3_nt: TGTGCCAGCTCACCACCCTCTAGCACAGATACGCAGTATTTT
cdr3_aa: CASSPPSSTDTQYF

d_call: -
j_call: TRBJ1-5
v_call: TRBV2
clone_size: -
cdr3_nt: TGTGCCAGCAGTGATTCCAGGAATCAGCCCCAGCATTTT
cdr3_aa: CASSDSRNQPQHF

d_call: -
j_call: TRBJ2-2
v_call: TRBV18
clone_size: -
cdr3_nt: TGTGCCAGCTCACCATTGGGCCGTCCGAACACCGGGGAGCTGTTTTTT
cdr3_aa: CASSPLGRPNTGELFF

d_call: -
j_call: TRBJ2-7
v_call: TRBV7-2
clone_size: few
cdr3_nt: TGTGCCAGCAGCTTAGCCGCGTATTACGAGCAGTACTTC
cdr3_aa: CASSLAAYYEQYF

d_call: -
j_call: TRBJ2-1
v_call: TRBV4-2
clone_size: -
cdr3_nt: TGTGCCAGCAGCCCGAGGGGGGAAGGAGACTACAATGAGCAGTTCTTC
cdr3_aa: CASSPRGEGDYNEQFF

d_call: TRBD1
j_call: TRBJ2-1
v_call: TRBV11-3
clone_size: -
cdr3_nt: TGTGCCAGCAGCTTCGACAGGGGCTCCTACAATGAGCAGTTCTTC
cdr3_aa: CASSFDRGSYNEQFF

d_call: -
j_call: TRBJ2-3
v_call: TRBV28
clone_size: -
cdr3_nt: TGTGCCAGCAGTTCCCCTGCTAGGCAAAGCACAGATACGCAGTATTTT
cdr3_aa: CASSSPARQSTDTQYF

d_call: -
j_call: TRBJ1-4
v_call: TRBV5-4
clone_size: -
cdr3_nt: TGTGCCAGCAGCGTGGGGGGAGGGGATGAAAAACTGTTTTTT
cdr3_aa: CASSVGGGDEKLFF

d_call: TRBD1
j_call: TRBJ2-2
v_call: TRBV30
clone_size: once
cdr3_nt: TGTGCCTGGAGTAGCGACAGGGCCGGGGAGCTGTTTTTT
cdr3_aa: CAWSSDRAGELFF

d_call: TRBD2
j_call: TRBJ2-6
v_call: TRBV19
clone_size: -
cdr3_nt: TGTGCCAGTAGTCCGACCCGGACTAGCGGGGCTGGGGCCAACGTCCTGACTTTC
cdr3_aa: CASSPTRTSGAGANVLTF

d_call: -
j_call: TRBJ1-2
v_call: TRBV7-2
clone_size: -
cdr3_nt: TGTGCCAGCAGCGCGGGACCGAGGCTTTATGGCTACACCTTC
cdr3_aa: CASSAGPRLYGYTF

d_call: TRBD1
j_call: TRBJ1-2
v_call: TRBV4-1
clone_size: -
cdr3_nt: TGCGCCAGCAGCCAAGGGCCGACAGGGGCTAACTATGGCTACACCTTC
cdr3_aa: CASSQGPTGANYGYTF

d_call: TRBD1
j_call: TRBJ1-1
v_call: TRBV18
clone_size: once
cdr3_nt: TGTGCCAGCTCACGGGAGTCAGGGGGCGGTACTGAAGCTTTCTTT
cdr3_aa: CASSRESGGGTEAFF

d_call: -
j_call: TRBJ1-2
v_call: TRBV6-4
clone_size: -
cdr3_nt: TGTGCCAGCAGCCCGGGAAGGGGGGAGAATGGCTACACCTTC
cdr3_aa: CASSPGRGENGYTF

d_call: -
j_call: TRBJ2-7
v_call: TRBV9
clone_size: few
cdr3_nt: TGTGCCAGCAGCCCTTCACTGGGAGGAGCCTCCTACGAGCAGTACTTC
cdr3_aa: CASSPSLGGASYEQYF

d_call: TRBD2
j_call: TRBJ2-2
v_call: TRBV18
clone_size: -
cdr3_nt: TGTGCCAGCTCTTCGGCTAGCGGTATGAACACCGGGGAGCTGTTTTTT
cdr3_aa: CASSSASGMNTGELFF

d_call: -
j_call: TRBJ2-1
v_call: TRBV6-1
clone_size: -
cdr3_nt: TGTGCCAGCCTGGAGGGATACAATGAGCAGTTCTTC
cdr3_aa: CASLEGYNEQFF

d_call: TRBD1
j_call: TRBJ2-2
v_call: TRBV28
clone_size: -
cdr3_nt: TGTGCCAGTTTCGGTGACAGGGTTGGCCCCGGGGAGCTGTTTTTT
cdr3_aa: CASFGDRVGPGELFF

d_call: -
j_call: TRBJ2-1
v_call: TRBV5-4
clone_size: -
cdr3_nt: TGTGCCAGCAGCGCCTCTAGCGACGAGCAGTTCTTC
cdr3_aa: CASSASSDEQFF

d_call: TRBD2
j_call: TRBJ2-3
v_call: TRBV5-1
clone_size: -
cdr3_nt: TGCGCCAGCAGCCCGGGACTAGCGGGGCCAGATACGCAGTATTTT
cdr3_aa: CASSPGLAGPDTQYF

d_call: -
j_call: TRBJ2-3
v_call: TRBV19
clone_size: -
cdr3_nt: TGTGCCAGTAGGCAACAGGTAGCGAGAGATACGCAGTATTTT
cdr3_aa: CASRQQVARDTQYF

d_call: -
j_call: TRBJ1-1
v_call: TRBV9
clone_size: -
cdr3_nt: TGTGCCAGCAGCGCAGGGCTGGAAGGAGCTTTCTTT
cdr3_aa: CASSAGLEGAFF

d_call: TRBD1
j_call: TRBJ2-7
v_call: TRBV5-4
clone_size: few
cdr3_nt: TGTGCCAGCAGCTTCGCAGGGGGTAACGAGCAGTACTTC
cdr3_aa: CASSFAGGNEQYF

d_call: TRBD2
j_call: TRBJ2-7
v_call: TRBV28
clone_size: few
cdr3_nt: TGTGCCAGCAGCTTAGGCGGGAGCGGGACCTACGAGCAGTACTTC
cdr3_aa: CASSLGGSGTYEQYF

d_call: -
j_call: TRBJ2-7
v_call: TRBV30
clone_size: -
cdr3_nt: TGTGCCTGGAGTGCCGCCTACGAGCAGTACTTC
cdr3_aa: CAWSAAYEQYF

d_call: -
j_call: TRBJ2-3
v_call: TRBV19
clone_size: once
cdr3_nt: TGTGCCAGTAGGGTCACCGGGGACAGCACAGATACGCAGTATTTT
cdr3_aa: CASRVTGDSTDTQYF

d_call: -
j_call: TRBJ2-3
v_call: TRBV10-3
clone_size: -
cdr3_nt: TGTGCCATCAGGGGGGGCGGGACCTCCACAGATACGCAGTATTTT
cdr3_aa: CAIRGGGTSTDTQYF

d_call: -
j_call: TRBJ2-1
v_call: TRBV11-2
clone_size: -
cdr3_nt: TGTGCCAGCAGCATTTGGGGGGCTGTGGATGAGCAGTTCTTC
cdr3_aa: CASSIWGAVDEQFF

d_call: TRBD2
j_call: TRBJ2-3
v_call: TRBV5-1
clone_size: -
cdr3_nt: TGCGCCAGCAGCTTGAGGGGACTAGCGGGAGACGCGCAGTATTTT
cdr3_aa: CASSLRGLAGDAQYF

d_call: -
j_call: TRBJ2-1
v_call: TRBV7-8
clone_size: -
cdr3_nt: TGTGCCAGCAGCTTAGCGGCCGCGAGCTCCTACAATGAGCAGTTCTTC
cdr3_aa: CASSLAAASSYNEQFF

d_call: -
j_call: TRBJ1-3
v_call: TRBV2
clone_size: few
cdr3_nt: TGTGCCAGCAGGACTACAGAGACCGCCATATATTTT
cdr3_aa: CASRTTETAIYF

d_call: -
j_call: TRBJ2-7
v_call: TRBV5-1
clone_size: -
cdr3_nt: TGCGCCAGCAGGCGGGACAACTTCTACGAGCAGTACTTC
cdr3_aa: CASRRDNFYEQYF